This is a list of T cell receptor beta chains from one sample in a study of CD4 T cells in relation to SARS-CoV-2 and coronaviruses. Assay: immunoSEQ multiplex PCR; the TCRdb copy retains only in-frame clones and omits some. The data contain about 37,000 clones, more than 65% of them singletons. Their target antigens are unknown. Sequenced material: naive CD4+ T cells from PBMCs, cultured in vitro. Receptor source: an adult with COVID-19. CDR3s include the opening cysteine and the closing phenylalanine or tryptophan. A D gene is named only where the DNA matches it firmly. Some rows have no size entry. The others give once, few or many, or a class for an expanded clone.

V	length	size	J	D	DNA	CDR3
TRBV6-5	13	.	TRBJ2-5	.	TGTGCCAGCAACCAACTAGAGGGAGAGACCCAGTACTTC	CASNQLEGETQYF
TRBV7-8	13	.	TRBJ2-4	TRBD2	TGTGCCAGCAGCTCGGGGGGAAAAAACATTCAGTACTTC	CASSSGGKNIQYF
TRBV5-1	14	.	TRBJ2-3	.	TGCGCCAGCAGCTATGGCGCCCGTTTGGACAGGCAGTATTTT	CASSYGARLDRQYF
TRBV6-6	15	.	TRBJ2-1	.	TGTGCCAGCAGTCCGGTTCCCAGCTCCTACAATGAGCAGTTCTTC	CASSPVPSSYNEQFF
TRBV27	16	few	TRBJ2-7	.	TGTGCCAGCAGCCTGGCTGGGAAGGGAAGAGGTAAATTGCAGTACTTC	CASSLAGKGRGKLQYF
TRBV30	15	once	TRBJ2-5	TRBD2	TGTGCCTGGGGAGCCGGGACTAGCGGACAAGAGACCCAGTACTTC	CAWGAGTSGQETQYF
TRBV3-1/TRBV3-2	19	.	TRBJ2-2	TRBD2	TGTGCCAGCAGCCAAAGTTGGGAGCGGGGCCTATTGGACACCGGGGAGCTGTTTTTT	CASSQSWERGLLDTGELFF
TRBV30	14	.	TRBJ1-5	.	TGTGCCTGGAGTTTTGGACAGCGGAATCAGCCCCAGCATTTT	CAWSFGQRNQPQHF
TRBV5-6	16	.	TRBJ1-2	TRBD1	TGTGCCAGCAGCTCACCCCGGGACAGGGACGGTGGAGGCTACACCTTC	CASSSPRDRDGGGYTF
TRBV5-5	14	.	TRBJ2-7	.	TGTGCCAGCGGGAGAAACAGTGGTTCCTACGAGCAGTACTTC	CASGRNSGSYEQYF
TRBV3-1/TRBV3-2	11	.	TRBJ2-2	.	TGTGCCAGCGGAAAGACCGGGGAGCTGTTTTTT	CASGKTGELFF
TRBV5-1	14	.	TRBJ2-5	.	TGCGCCAGCAGCTTAGTATCCGGGGAAGAGACCCAGTACTTC	CASSLVSGEETQYF
TRBV3-1/TRBV3-2	13	.	TRBJ2-5	.	TGTGCCAGCAGCCTACCGGACATTGGGGCCCAGTACTTC	CASSLPDIGAQYF
TRBV30	11	.	TRBJ2-5	.	TGTGCCTGGAGTGTAGGCGAGACCCAGTACTTC	CAWSVGETQYF
TRBV3-1/TRBV3-2	14	.	TRBJ2-5	TRBD2	TGTGCCAGCAGGGCTCGCGGGAGGTGGGAGACCCAGTACTTC	CASRARGRWETQYF
TRBV11-2	16	.	TRBJ2-2	TRBD2	TGTGCCAGCAGCTCGAAGGCGGGAGGGTTAACCGGGGAGCTGTTTTTT	CASSSKAGGLTGELFF
TRBV11-3	12	.	TRBJ2-1	.	TGTGCCAGCAGCTCGTCTGACGGTGAGCAGTTCTTC	CASSSSDGEQFF
TRBV10-3	18	.	TRBJ2-3	TRBD2	TGTGCCATCAGCGCGTCTTTATTCGAGCGGGAGGACACAGATACGCAGTATTTT	CAISASLFEREDTDTQYF
TRBV2	13	.	TRBJ2-1	.	TGTGCCAGCAGCCCACTAAGGGGCAATGAGCAGTTCTTC	CASSPLRGNEQFF
TRBV28	14	.	TRBJ2-7	.	TGTGCCAGCAGTTTCTCTGCGCCCCCCCTAGGGCAGTACTTC	CASSFSAPPLGQYF
TRBV6-6	14	.	TRBJ2-3	.	TGTGCCAGCAGTTACCCGGGGGCAACAGATACGCAGTATTTT	CASSYPGATDTQYF
TRBV5-1	13	.	TRBJ2-5	.	TGCGCCAGCAGCTTGGACCAGCCGGAGACCCAGTACTTC	CASSLDQPETQYF
TRBV28	13	few	TRBJ2-1	TRBD2	TGTGCCAGCAGCCTCCATAGCGGGATGGGTCTGTTCTTC	CASSLHSGMGLFF
TRBV28	15	few	TRBJ2-7	TRBD2	TGTGCCAGCAGCATGTTGGGAGGGGTATCCTACGAGCAGTACTTC	CASSMLGGVSYEQYF
TRBV5-1	14	.	TRBJ2-7	TRBD1	TGCGCCAGCAGCGCCGGACAGGGAATCTACGAGCAGTACTTC	CASSAGQGIYEQYF
TRBV4-1	14	.	TRBJ2-7	.	TGCGCCAGCAGCCAGACTCTAGTGGGCTACGAGCAGTACTTC	CASSQTLVGYEQYF
TRBV5-6	16	.	TRBJ1-6	TRBD1	TGTGCCAGCAGCACCGGGACAGGGGTTCGCAATTCACCCCTCCACTTT	CASSTGTGVRNSPLHF
TRBV18	14	few	TRBJ1-1	.	TGTGCCAGCTCCTCAGGGACATGGAACACTGAAGCTTTCTTT	CASSSGTWNTEAFF
TRBV7-9	13	few	TRBJ1-2	.	TGTGCCAGCAGCTTAGGTCAGGGCGGCGGCTACACCTTC	CASSLGQGGGYTF
TRBV5-4	11	.	TRBJ2-1	TRBD2	TGTGCCAGCAGCGCTAGCGGAGAGCAGTTCTTC	CASSASGEQFF
TRBV18	14	once	TRBJ2-3	.	TGTGCCAGCTCGACGGGGAGGGGGCGAGGTACGCAGTATTTT	CASSTGRGRGTQYF
TRBV11-3	16	.	TRBJ2-1	TRBD2	TGTGCCAGCAGCTCGCGGACTAGCGGGAGGGTCAATGAGCAGTTCTTC	CASSSRTSGRVNEQFF
TRBV24-1	16	.	TRBJ2-2	TRBD1	TGTGCCACCAGTGATTTGGGGACAGGGGAAATCGGGGAGCTGTTTTTT	CATSDLGTGEIGELFF
TRBV30	15	.	TRBJ1-3	.	TGTGCCTGGAGGGCGGGACGCAACTCTGGAAACACCATATATTTT	CAWRAGRNSGNTIYF
TRBV20-1	11	.	TRBJ1-2	.	TGCAGTGCCCTGGGGGTCGACGGCTACACCTTC	CSALGVDGYTF